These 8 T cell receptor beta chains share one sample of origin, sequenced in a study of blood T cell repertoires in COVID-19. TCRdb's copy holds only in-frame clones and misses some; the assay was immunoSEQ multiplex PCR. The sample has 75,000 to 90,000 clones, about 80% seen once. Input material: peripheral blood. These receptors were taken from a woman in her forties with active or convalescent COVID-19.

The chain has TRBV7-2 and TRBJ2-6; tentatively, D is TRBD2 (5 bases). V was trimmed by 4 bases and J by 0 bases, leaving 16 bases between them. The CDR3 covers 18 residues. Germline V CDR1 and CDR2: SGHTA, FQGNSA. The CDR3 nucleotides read TGTGCCAGCAGCTCCGGACTGGGCCCTCTCTCTGGGGCCAACGTCCTGACTTTC. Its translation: CASSSGLGPLSGANVLTF.

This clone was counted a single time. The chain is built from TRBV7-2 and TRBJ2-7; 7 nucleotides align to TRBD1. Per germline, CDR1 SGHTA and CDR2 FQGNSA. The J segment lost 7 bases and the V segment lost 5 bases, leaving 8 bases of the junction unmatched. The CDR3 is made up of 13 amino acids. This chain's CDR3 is CASSDDRAGEQYF. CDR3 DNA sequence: TGTGCCAGCAGCGACGACAGGGCGGGTGAGCAGTACTTC.

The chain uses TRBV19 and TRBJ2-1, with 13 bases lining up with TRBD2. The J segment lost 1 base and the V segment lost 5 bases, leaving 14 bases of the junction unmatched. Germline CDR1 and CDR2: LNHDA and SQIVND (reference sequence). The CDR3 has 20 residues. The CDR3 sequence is CASSVPLGLAGVGSYNEQFF. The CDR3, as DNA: TGTGCCAGTAGTGTACCATTAGGACTAGCGGGAGTCGGATCCTACAATGAGCAGTTCTTC.

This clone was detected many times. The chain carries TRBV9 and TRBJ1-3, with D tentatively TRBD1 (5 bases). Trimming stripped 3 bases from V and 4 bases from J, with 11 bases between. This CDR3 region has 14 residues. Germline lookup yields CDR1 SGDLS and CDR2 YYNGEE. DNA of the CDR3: TGTGCCAGCAGCGGCGGGACGGACGGAAACACCATATATTTT. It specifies CASSGGTDGNTIYF.

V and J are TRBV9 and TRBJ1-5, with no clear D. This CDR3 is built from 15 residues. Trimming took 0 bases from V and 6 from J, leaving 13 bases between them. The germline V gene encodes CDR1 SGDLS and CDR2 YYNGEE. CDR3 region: CASSVGAAPGQPQHF. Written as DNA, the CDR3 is TGTGCCAGCAGCGTAGGCGCCGCGCCGGGTCAGCCCCAGCATTTT.

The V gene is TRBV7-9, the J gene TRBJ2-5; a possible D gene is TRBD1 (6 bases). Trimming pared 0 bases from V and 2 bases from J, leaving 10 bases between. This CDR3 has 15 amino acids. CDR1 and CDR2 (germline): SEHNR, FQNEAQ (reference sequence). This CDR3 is CASSLAWTVQETQYF. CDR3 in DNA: TGTGCCAGCAGCTTAGCTTGGACAGTACAAGAGACCCAGTACTTC.

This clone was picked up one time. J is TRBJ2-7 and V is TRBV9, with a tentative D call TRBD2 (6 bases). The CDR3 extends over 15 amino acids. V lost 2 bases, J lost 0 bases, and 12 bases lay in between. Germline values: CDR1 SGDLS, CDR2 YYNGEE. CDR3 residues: CASSVGGPSSYEQYF. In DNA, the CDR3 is TGTGCCAGCAGCGTGGGGGGTCCGAGCTCCTACGAGCAGTACTTC.

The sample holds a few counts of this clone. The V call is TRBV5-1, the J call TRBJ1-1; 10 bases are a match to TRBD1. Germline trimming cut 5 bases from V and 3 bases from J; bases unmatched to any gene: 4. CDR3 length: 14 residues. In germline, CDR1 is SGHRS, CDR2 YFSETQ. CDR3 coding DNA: TGCGCCAGCAGGGGGACAGGGGCGGACACTGAAGCTTTCTTT. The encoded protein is CASRGTGADTEAFF.